A selection of T cell receptor beta chains follows, all from one sample in a study of human T cells and chemical hapten exposure. A single record per CDR3 protein comes from TCRdb applying MiXCR to the RACE reads. The sample consists of about 40,000 distinct CDR3 sequences, approximately 3.4% of them appearing once. This sample comprised whole blood, obtained in connection with sensitization to the hapten diphenylcyclopropenone (DPC). The origin of the receptors is a man between 35 and 55 years old with alopecia areata. Some clones in this sample may be carry-over from other donors' samples. Both conserved end residues are part of each CDR3. The D gene is left open where the match is weak. Expanded clones get a size class; other rows say once, few or many, or leave the size out.

j_gene | v_gene | abundance | d_gene | CDR3aa | CDR3nt
TRBJ1-5 | TRBV6-5 | . | TRBD1 | CASSQTTGGNQPQHF | TGTGCCAGCAGTCAAACGACAGGGGGGAATCAGCCCCAGCATTTT
TRBJ1-6 | TRBV30 | many | . | CAWSRAKKPLHF | TGTGCCTGGAGTAGGGCCAAGAAACCCCTCCACTTT
TRBJ2-7 | TRBV6-6 | many | TRBD2 | CASRDSGRAYEQYF | TGTGCCAGCAGGGATAGCGGGAGGGCCTACGAGCAGTACTTC
TRBJ2-3 | TRBV12-3/TRBV12-4 | many | TRBD2 | CASSFGGREADTQYF | TGTGCCAGCAGTTTTGGTGGGAGGGAGGCAGATACGCAGTATTTT
TRBJ2-5 | TRBV7-3 | many | . | CASSLGTKETQYF | TGTGCCAGCAGCTTAGGGACCAAAGAGACCCAGTACTTC
TRBJ2-7 | TRBV19 | many | TRBD1 | CASSSPSVRQGYEQYF | TGTGCCAGTAGTTCCCCAAGCGTGAGACAGGGCTACGAGCAGTACTTC
TRBJ1-1 | TRBV7-9 | . | . | CASSPDEGKAFF | TGTGCCAGCAGCCCCGACGAGGGAAAGGCTTTCTTT
TRBJ2-4 | TRBV4-3 | few | TRBD1 | CASSQVRGPTNIQYF | TGCGCCAGCAGCCAAGTCAGGGGGCCCACAAACATTCAGTACTTC
TRBJ2-3 | TRBV10-3 | many | . | CAISDGRRDTQYF | TGTGCCATCAGCGACGGGAGACGAGATACGCAGTATTTT
TRBJ2-5 | TRBV5-1 | many | . | CASSKQETQYF | TGCGCCAGCAGCAAACAAGAGACCCAGTACTTC
TRBJ1-1 | TRBV18 | few | TRBD1 | CASSPRSPGTAARDTEAFF | TGTGCCAGCTCACCAAGATCGCCCGGGACAGCCGCACGAGACACTGAAGCTTTCTTT
TRBJ2-5 | TRBV30 | many | TRBD1 | CAWAGGETQYF | TGTGCCTGGGCAGGGGGAGAGACCCAGTACTTC
TRBJ1-1 | TRBV20-1 | medium-sized | . | CSAQRGGIEAFF | TGCAGTGCCCAAAGAGGGGGTATCGAAGCTTTCTTT
TRBJ1-6 | TRBV18 | . | . | CASSPSEGSPLHF | TGTGCCAGCTCACCGTCGGAGGGTTCACCCCTCCACTTT
TRBJ2-6 | TRBV5-4 | many | . | CASSVSGANVLTF | TGTGCCAGCAGCGTATCTGGGGCCAACGTCCTGACTTTC
TRBJ2-2 | TRBV7-9 | many | TRBD2 | CASSLRRGGARDTGELFF | TGTGCCAGCAGCTTACGACGGGGAGGGGCAAGAGACACCGGGGAGCTGTTTTTT
TRBJ2-2 | TRBV9 | many | TRBD2 | CASSASGRANGELFF | TGTGCCAGCAGCGCTAGCGGGAGGGCGAACGGGGAGCTGTTTTTT
TRBJ2-7 | TRBV6-5 | many | TRBD1 | CASNPGQGMSEQYF | TGTGCCAGCAACCCGGGACAGGGGATGAGCGAGCAGTACTTC
TRBJ2-2 | TRBV19 | many | TRBD2 | CASRGGWTELSGELFF | TGTGCCAGTCGGGGGGGATGGACAGAACTATCAGGGGAGCTGTTTTTT
TRBJ1-2 | TRBV5-1 | many | . | CASSLGTGSGYGYTF | TGCGCCAGCAGCTTGGGAACAGGGTCGGGCTATGGCTACACCTTC
TRBJ2-1 | TRBV27 | few | . | CASSRLGAAYNEQFF | TGTGCCAGCAGTCGGCTGGGGGCGGCCTACAATGAGCAGTTCTTC
TRBJ2-6 | TRBV18 | many | TRBD1 | CASSPVGSGTGFGANVLTF | TGTGCCAGCTCACCGGTTGGGTCCGGGACAGGTTTTGGGGCCAACGTCCTGACTTTC
TRBJ1-4 | TRBV5-6 | many | TRBD1 | CASSGGQGHQDHREKLFF | TGTGCCAGCAGCGGGGGACAGGGGCACCAGGATCATCGGGAAAAACTGTTTTTT
TRBJ1-2 | TRBV5-1 | many | . | CASSPGANYGYTF | TGCGCCAGCAGCCCGGGAGCTAACTATGGCTACACCTTC
TRBJ1-1 | TRBV6-1 | many | . | CASREVGGFGRTEAFF | TGTGCCAGCAGGGAGGTAGGGGGATTCGGAAGGACTGAAGCTTTCTTT
TRBJ1-1 | TRBV6-1 | many | . | CASTRNRLAASNTEAFF | TGTGCCAGCACCCGAAACCGGCTCGCGGCGTCGAACACTGAAGCTTTCTTT
TRBJ2-7 | TRBV4-1 | few | TRBD2 | CASSQGGRAEEQYF | TGCGCCAGCAGCCAAGGGGGGAGGGCCGAGGAGCAGTACTTC
TRBJ1-5 | TRBV6-1 | many | . | CASSVWQMGQPQHF | TGTGCCAGCAGTGTGTGGCAGATGGGGCAGCCCCAGCATTTT
TRBJ2-3 | TRBV7-9 | . | . | CASSPSWRDGTDTQYF | TGTGCCAGCAGCCCTAGCTGGCGGGACGGCACAGATACGCAGTATTTT
TRBJ1-1 | TRBV6-5 | few | TRBD1 | CASKKRDRGAEAFF | TGTGCCAGCAAAAAGAGGGACAGGGGCGCTGAAGCTTTCTTT
TRBJ1-1 | TRBV7-9 | few | . | CASSLALIGRGSTEAFF | TGTGCCAGCAGCTTAGCGCTAATCGGCAGGGGAAGCACTGAAGCTTTCTTT
TRBJ2-4 | TRBV29-1 | many | TRBD2 | CSVTLAENIQYF | TGCAGCGTTACACTAGCGGAAAACATTCAGTACTTC
TRBJ2-4 | TRBV5-1 | many | . | CASSLAAKNIQYF | TGCGCCAGCAGCTTGGCAGCCAAAAACATTCAGTACTTC
TRBJ1-5 | TRBV3-1 | many | . | CASSQDHSGNQPQHF | TGTGCCAGCAGCCAAGACCATAGCGGCAATCAGCCCCAGCATTTT